This TCR beta chain is from a study of blood T cell repertoires in COVID-19. Study at large: The United States, Italy and Spain provided the acute and convalescent COVID-19 samples. PBMCs, B-cell-depleted T cells, or T cells provided the cDNA or gDNA that made up the material.

Original data processing: Amplification from reference gene primers served as the basis for estimated nucleated cell counts. The repertoire was sequenced with immunoSEQ multiplex PCR; TCRdb's copy has only in-frame clones and lacks some. That table gives V, J and clone size, and the DNA gave D and trimming. The sample shows under 250,000 clones, less than 90% of them seen only once. This clone appeared a few times. The sample contains more than one DNA sequence encoding this CDR3. The sequencing input was peripheral blood. This receptor was obtained from a woman aged 40-49 years who had recovered from COVID-19.

CDR3 nucleotide sequence: TGTGCCAGCAGTGAACACTACGAGCAGTACTTC. Translating gives CASSEHYEQYF. The rearrangement uses TRBV2 and TRBJ2-7; no reliable D call. The CDR3 is 11 amino acids. Germline V lookup: CDR1 SNHLY, CDR2 FYNNEI. V gave up 2 bases and J gave up 3 bases, with 2 bases separating them. Full variable domain (missing parts from reference TRBV2 and TRBJ2-7): EPEVTQTPSHQVTQMGQEVILRCVPISNHLYFYWYRQILGQKVEFLVSFYNNEISEKSEIFDDQFSVERPDGSNFTLKIRSTKLEDSAMYFCASSEHYEQYFGPGTRLTVT.